These T cell receptor beta chains were read from a single sample in a study of regulatory T cells in long-lasting Graves disease. TCRdb re-called the multiplex PCR reads through MiXCR, storing one row per CDR3 protein. The sample lists under 450,000 distinct CDR3 sequences, roughly a quarter occurring once. The material was peripheral blood mononuclear cells (PBMCs), obtained when the disease was refractory, from a patient treated with antithyroid drugs. The receptors were sampled from a female donor with Graves disease. Both conserved end residues are part of each CDR3. Each record gives: J gene, V gene, clone size, CDR3 protein. Size tells how often a clone was seen (once, few, many) or the class of an expanded clone, and some rows leave it out.

NA TRBV3-1 NA CASSQRPDGEQFF
TRBJ1-1 TRBV6-1 many CASRTTQMNTEAFF
TRBJ2-5 TRBV2 many CASSGRVGETQYF
TRBJ2-3 TRBV2 few CASRGTSGRETHSTDTQYF
TRBJ2-1 TRBV2 few CASTGSYESYNEQFF
TRBJ1-1 TRBV15 NA CATSRDGREAFF
TRBJ2-7 TRBV20-1 many CSATGGEFYEQYF
TRBJ2-2 TRBV5-1 NA CASRERTSGIGELFF
TRBJ1-5 TRBV20-1 NA CSARTNNQPQHF
TRBJ2-5 TRBV12-3/TRBV12-4 many CASSFRNQETQYF
TRBJ2-7 TRBV29-1 many CSGSDRVREYF
TRBJ1-1 TRBV19 NA CASSINSMNTEAFF
TRBJ2-5 TRBV20-1 many CSAPGRSRLQETQYF
TRBJ2-5 TRBV9 few CASSVDLGTPRETQYF
TRBJ1-4 TRBV11-2 few CASSLGRTGGAGRNEKLFF
TRBJ2-5 TRBV6-2/TRBV6-3 NA CASSYGLRGETQYF
TRBJ1-1 TRBV9 few CASSVRRENTEAFF
TRBJ1-5 TRBV12-3/TRBV12-4 few CASSLDRALVDSNQPQHF
TRBJ2-5 TRBV7-2 many CASSLGLGGETQYF
TRBJ2-5 TRBV20-1 many CSARAAQETQYF
TRBJ1-6 TRBV27 NA CASSSLREGSSSPLHF
TRBJ2-3 TRBV5-6 NA CASSLRPTDTQYF
TRBJ1-3 TRBV14 NA CASSQERGVVGNTIYF
TRBJ1-5 TRBV11-2 many CASSLSPGSNQPQHF
TRBJ1-2 TRBV6-5 many CASSYSGQAYGYTF
TRBJ2-2 TRBV4-2 NA CASSQMDTDTGELFF
TRBJ2-7 TRBV28 many CASRRTGGIYEQYF
TRBJ1-2 TRBV6-1 few CASSPNRERDYGYTF
TRBJ2-4 TRBV14 NA CASSQDPLTKNIQYF
TRBJ1-2 TRBV5-6 NA CASSLGSAGYTF
TRBJ1-1 TRBV30 NA CAWNNKKWATEAFF
TRBJ1-1 TRBV20-1 few CSAAARESTEAFF
TRBJ1-5 TRBV4-1 NA CASSQEAPLTVGGQPQHF
TRBJ2-1 TRBV2 many CASSEAVQGGKFF
TRBJ1-2 TRBV7-9 few CASSPPNRVKDGYTF
TRBJ2-5 TRBV27 many CASSPTAGFQETQYF
TRBJ1-5 TRBV20-1 NA CSARETGITHQPQHF
TRBJ1-1 TRBV11-3 NA CASSPDFGGIYTEAFF
TRBJ2-7 TRBV28 NA CAIWDRAYEQYF
TRBJ2-2 TRBV2 NA CASRRRDRGNTGELFF
TRBJ2-2 TRBV28 NA CASSLRFTGGGELFF